Following are 30 T cell receptor beta chains from one sample sequenced in a study of blood T cells in healthy people across ages. Then a second PCR, running about 6 to 11 cycles, was carried out with a sample-barcoded 5' primer and a J-beta primer mix. TCRdb passed the 5' RACE reads through MiXCR, listing each CDR3 protein once. This table has around 780,000 distinct CDR3 sequences, more than 55% appearing once. Material: blood. Receptors were obtained from a man aged 35 to 55 in good health.

The chain combines TRBV20-1 with TRBJ1-4; TRBD1 matches 7 bases. Trimming took 0 bases from V and 0 from J; bases not matched to a gene: 7. CDR3 length: 17 amino acids. Germline-derived CDR1 and CDR2 are DFQATT and SNEGSKA (reference sequence). The CDR3: CSARDLRTGATNEKLFF. CDR3 nucleotides: TGCAGTGCTAGAGATCTTAGGACAGGCGCAACTAATGAAAAACTGTTTTTT.

The chain uses TRBV3-1 and TRBJ2-4; 11 bases map to TRBD2. The J call may be in error: the DNA end matches TRBJ2-5 better. The germline V gene encodes CDR1 LGHDT and CDR2 YNNKEL (reference sequence). This CDR3 is built from 17 residues. In DNA form, the CDR3 reads TGTGCCAGCAGCCAAACGACTAGCGGGGACCAGAAAGAGACCCAGTACTTC. Translated, it gives CASSQTTSGDQKETQYF.

This clonotype was detected a few times. The chain joins TRBV28 to TRBJ2-7; 7 bases fit TRBD2. The V segment lost 2 bases and the J segment 0 bases; nucleotides outside the gene matches: 4. The length of the CDR3 is 15 residues. The germline CDR1 and CDR2 sequences are MDHEN and SYDVKM. The CDR3 bases are TGTGCCAGCAGTTTAGGGCGGGAGTCCTCCTACGAGCAGTACTTC. Encoded protein: CASSLGRESSYEQYF.

This clonotype is a singleton in its sample. The chain couples TRBV12-3 or TRBV12-4 to TRBJ2-2; D is ambiguous. The CDR3 runs 14 residues. V was shortened by 5 bases and J by 1 base, with 8 bases between the two germline ends. The CDR3 DNA reads as TGTGCCAGCAGTCAAGACTTGAACACCGGGGAGCTGTTTTTT. It yields the protein CASSQDLNTGELFF.

In its sample, this clonotype was seen many times. Here the CDR3 reads CASSLILGGGPNEQYF. CDR3 in DNA: TGTGCCAGCAGCTTAATCCTGGGGGGAGGTCCGAATGAGCAGTACTTC. The chain links TRBV11-2 to TRBJ2-5; maybe TRBD2 (6 bases). The CDR3 totals 16 residues. In germline, CDR1 is SGHAT, CDR2 FQNNGV. V was pared by 2 bases and J by 11 bases, with 24 bases between.

The chain uses TRBV27 and TRBJ2-7; 7 bases map to TRBD2. Per germline, CDR1 MNHEY and CDR2 SMNVEV (reference sequence). Germline trimming cut 5 bases from V and 2 bases from J; bases unmatched to any gene: 12. CDR3 size: 16 residues. Here the CDR3 reads CASSPSAGDAPYEQYF. CDR3 DNA: TGTGCCAGCAGTCCCTCGGCGGGAGACGCCCCCTACGAGCAGTACTTC.

The chain carries TRBV12-3 or TRBV12-4 and TRBJ2-1, with D possibly being TRBD2 (6 bases). V lost 5 bases and J lost 10, with 18 bases in between. CDR3 length: 14 amino acids. CDR3 sequence: CASSRGGSGPEQFF. DNA for the CDR3: TGTGCCAGCAGTCGGGGAGGTTCGGGGCCCGAGCAGTTCTTC.

The chain couples TRBV2 to TRBJ2-3, with D uncertain. The germline gives CDR1 SNHLY, CDR2 FYNNEI. The V end was cut by 6 bases, the J end by 3 bases, with 10 bases between. This CDR3 has 13 amino acids. CDR3 coding DNA: TGTGCCAGCAGGAGACTCGTTACAGATACGCAGTATTTT. Encoded protein: CASRRLVTDTQYF.

V and J are TRBV29-1 and TRBJ2-1, with D possibly TRBD2 on 5 matching bases. The tail of the sequence fits TRBJ2-7 better, so the J call may be wrong. The germline gives CDR1 SQVTM, CDR2 ANQGSEA. This CDR3 spans 12 amino acids. CDR3 sequence reads: CSTKSGYNEQYF. DNA of the CDR3: TGCAGCACCAAGAGCGGATACAATGAGCAGTACTTC.

The V and J genes are TRBV6-1 and TRBJ1-2; D is unresolved. CDR3 size: 15 residues. The V gene's germline CDR1 is MNHNS and CDR2 SASEGT. V lost 7 bases and J 2 bases, leaving 17 bases between the germline ends. CDR3 amino acids: CASTPLPEENYGYTF. The DNA of the CDR3 is TGTGCCAGCACTCCGTTGCCAGAAGAGAACTATGGCTACACCTTC.

The rearrangement joins TRBV6-5 to TRBJ2-7; TRBD2 matches 9 bases. The CDR3 consists of 15 residues. V was clipped by 7 bases and J by 4 bases; unmatched bases: 11. Germline V lookup: CDR1 MNHEY, CDR2 SVGAGI. In DNA, the CDR3 is TGTGCCAGCACCAAGACTAGCGGTTTTCAGTACGAGCAGTACTTC. Encoded protein: CASTKTSGFQYEQYF.

This clonotype was seen a handful of times. This rearrangement joins TRBV5-1 to TRBJ2-5, with 12 bases matching TRBD2. J lost 1 base, V lost 0 bases, and 4 bases had no gene match. The CDR3 covers 17 residues. From germline, CDR1 is SGHRS and CDR2 YFSETQ. CDR3 loop: CASSLEGLAGRQETQYF. The DNA of the CDR3 is TGCGCCAGCAGCTTGGAAGGACTAGCGGGACGCCAAGAGACCCAGTACTTC.

The chain recombines TRBV6-6 with TRBJ2-7; D is undetermined. CDR3 length: 15 amino acids. The ends were cut back, 6 bases at V and 6 bases at J, with 21 bases in the middle. CDR1 and CDR2 (germline): MNHNY, SVGAGI (reference sequence). The CDR3, as DNA: TGTGCCAGCAGCTTAGTAGGGTTGTTCAAAAGCGAGCAGTACTTC. It specifies CASSLVGLFKSEQYF.

The table lists this clonotype with a few counts. This sequence joins TRBV2 and TRBJ1-1; TRBD1 aligns across 7 bases. V shed 7 bases and J 0 bases; nucleotides not matched to a gene: 8. Germline V gives CDR1 SNHLY, CDR2 FYNNEI. The length of the CDR3 is 15 residues. CDR3 coding DNA: TGTGCCAGCACCGAAAGGGGGCTAATGAACACTGAAGCTTTCTTT. Translation gives CASTERGLMNTEAFF.

The J gene is TRBJ1-2, the V gene TRBV20-1; no clear D. The germline V gene encodes CDR1 DFQATT and CDR2 SNEGSKA (reference sequence). V lost 2 bases and J lost 5, with 24 bases in between. The CDR3 is 17 residues long. The CDR3 DNA sequence: TGCAGTGCTAGAATTGGAGACCTAGACGGAAAACCTTATGGCTACACCTTC. Amino acid sequence: CSARIGDLDGKPYGYTF.

The CDR3 region is CASSPIAGGGYNEQFF. CDR3 nucleotides: TGTGCCAGCAGCCCCATAGCGGGAGGGGGTTACAATGAGCAGTTCTTC. This sequence joins TRBV6-5 and TRBJ2-1, with 11 bases that match TRBD2. This CDR3 comprises 16 residues. The ends lost 6 bases at V and 4 bases at J; junction bases unmatched: 8. Germline CDR1 reads MNHEY; CDR2 reads SVGAGI.

This clonotype has more than one count but fewer than ten. The CDR3 nucleotides are TGTGCCAGCGGTCGGGAAGACATCCTAGCCAAAAACATTCAGTACTTC. This codes for CASGREDILAKNIQYF. V is TRBV6-2 or TRBV6-3 and J is TRBJ2-4; TRBD2 might be the D (5 bases). Trimming took 8 bases from V and 0 from J, leaving 17 bases between them. This CDR3 has 16 residues. Germline CDR1 is MNHEY and CDR2 is SVGEGT.

As DNA, the CDR3 is TGTGCCACCAGCCCGGGGAGGGGTTGGAAAGAGCAGTACTTC. Protein: CATSPGRGWKEQYF. The chain is built from TRBV19 and TRBJ2-7; 7 bases map to TRBD2. V lost 10 bases to trimming and J lost 7 bases; unmatched junction nucleotides: 16. The CDR3 has 14 amino acids. Germline CDR1 is LNHDA and CDR2 is SQIVND (reference sequence).

The chain couples TRBV5-1 to TRBJ2-5; 8 bases map to TRBD2. The CDR3 is 16 amino acids. The germline V gene encodes CDR1 SGHRS and CDR2 YFSETQ. V dropped 4 bases and J dropped 4; count of bases not matched to a gene: 12. Here the CDR3 reads CASSPGGLAGPETQYF. The CDR3 nucleotides are TGCGCCAGCAGCCCTGGAGGCCTAGCGGGTCCAGAGACCCAGTACTTC.

This chain joins TRBV11-2 and TRBJ2-5; TRBD2 aligns across 7 bases. CDR3 length: 12 amino acids. CDR1 and CDR2 (germline): SGHAT, FQNNGV. V lost 5 bases, J lost 11 bases, and 8 bases stayed unmatched. DNA of the CDR3: TGTGCCAGCAGCAATGCTGGGGGGGAGCAGTACTTC. Translation: CASSNAGGEQYF.

This clonotype was picked up a small number of times. The chain links TRBV7-2 to TRBJ2-3, with unresolved D. There are 15 residues in the CDR3. CDR1 is SGHTA and CDR2 is FQGNSA in the germline V gene. The germline V and J ends were trimmed by 1 base and 2 bases, with 10 bases remaining between them. As DNA, the CDR3 is TGTGCCAGCAGCTTAGGGTCCACCAACACAGATACGCAGTATTTT. Its protein is CASSLGSTNTDTQYF. The entire variable domain, with the rest obtained from reference TRBV7-2 and TRBJ2-3, is as follows: GAGVSQSPSNKVTEKGKDVELRCDPISGHTALYWYRQSLGQGLEFLIYFQGNSAPDKSGLPSDRFSAERTGGSVSTLTIQRTQQEDSAVYLCASSLGSTNTDTQYFGPGTRLTVL.

The chain is built from TRBV5-4 and TRBJ2-5; 8 bases map to TRBD1. V lost 0 bases, J lost 3 bases, and 4 bases stayed unmatched. This CDR3 has 15 amino acids. In germline, CDR1 is SGHNT, CDR2 YYREEE (reference sequence). The CDR3 sequence: CASSLGDRPEETQYF. The CDR3 DNA is TGTGCCAGCAGCTTGGGGGACAGGCCTGAAGAGACCCAGTACTTC.

The chain combines TRBV11-3 with TRBJ2-3; the D is unclear. Trimming took off 8 bases at V and 0 bases at J, with 6 bases between the two ends. The length of the CDR3 is 12 residues. Germline V gene lookup returns CDR1 SGHNT and CDR2 YENEEA. The CDR3 bases are TGTGCCAGCGGTCACAGCACAGATACGCAGTATTTT. Residues: CASGHSTDTQYF.

V and J are TRBV7-2 and TRBJ1-2, with TRBD1 matching over 7 bases. The CDR3 covers 16 residues. Germline V gene sequence: CDR1 SGHTA, CDR2 FQGNSA. Trimming took 5 bases from V and 1 from J; bases not matched to a gene: 10. The CDR3 sequence is CASSKGSGGFNYGYTF. The CDR3 region has the DNA TGTGCCAGCAGCAAAGGCTCAGGGGGGTTTAACTATGGCTACACCTTC.

V and J are TRBV7-8 and TRBJ2-1, with 11 bases that match TRBD2. This CDR3 has 18 amino acids. The junction had 16 bases not matched to a gene; V was cut back by 5 bases and J by 7 bases. The germline CDR1 and CDR2 sequences are SGHVS and FQNEAQ. The CDR3 spells CASSQIAGGPRLGNEQFF. Written as DNA, the CDR3 is TGTGCCAGCAGCCAAATAGCGGGGGGGCCTCGGCTGGGAAATGAGCAGTTCTTC.

This clonotype was seen just once. The CDR3 protein is CSGQGLTGGEQYF. Written as DNA, the CDR3 is TGCAGCGGACAGGGACTAACGGGAGGGGAGCAGTACTTC. The V and J genes are TRBV29-1 and TRBJ2-5, with D tentatively TRBD2 (8 bases). The CDR3 has 13 residues. Looked up from germline, CDR1 is SQVTM and CDR2 is ANQGSEA. V lost 7 bases and J 11 bases, leaving 23 bases between the germline ends.

The genes are TRBV2 and TRBJ2-5; unclear D gene. This CDR3 has 13 residues. Trimming took 6 bases from V and 1 from J, leaving 9 bases between them. Germline V gives CDR1 SNHLY, CDR2 FYNNEI. CDR3 sequence: CASRRPGQETQYF. The CDR3 DNA reads TGTGCCAGCAGGAGGCCGGGCCAAGAGACCCAGTACTTC.

Here the CDR3 reads CASSYQGNQETQYF. CDR3 in DNA: TGTGCCAGCAGCTACCAGGGAAACCAAGAGACCCAGTACTTC. The chain employs TRBV3-1 and TRBJ2-5; D may be TRBD1 (5 bases). This CDR3 region has 14 residues. Per germline, CDR1 LGHDT and CDR2 YNNKEL (reference sequence). Trimming pared 5 bases from V and 0 bases from J, leaving 10 bases between.

DNA of the CDR3: TGTGCCAGCAGTTCCCAGACCTCCTACGAGCAGTACTTC. Protein product: CASSSQTSYEQYF. The rearrangement links TRBV6-5 to TRBJ2-7, with no clear D. Germline V lookup: CDR1 MNHEY, CDR2 SVGAGI. The V end lost 4 bases, the J end lost 0 bases, and 7 bases lay between the germline ends. The CDR3 consists of 13 residues.

V and J are TRBV24-1 and TRBJ1-1; no reliable D call. With 0 bases removed from V and 9 bases from J, the gap between germline ends came to 10 bases. The CDR3 sequence is 13 residues long. CDR1 and CDR2 (germline): KGHDR, SFDVKD. Here the CDR3 DNA reads TGTGCCACCAGTGATTTGGGCGGCCGGAAAGCTTTCTTT. This sequence encodes CATSDLGGRKAFF.